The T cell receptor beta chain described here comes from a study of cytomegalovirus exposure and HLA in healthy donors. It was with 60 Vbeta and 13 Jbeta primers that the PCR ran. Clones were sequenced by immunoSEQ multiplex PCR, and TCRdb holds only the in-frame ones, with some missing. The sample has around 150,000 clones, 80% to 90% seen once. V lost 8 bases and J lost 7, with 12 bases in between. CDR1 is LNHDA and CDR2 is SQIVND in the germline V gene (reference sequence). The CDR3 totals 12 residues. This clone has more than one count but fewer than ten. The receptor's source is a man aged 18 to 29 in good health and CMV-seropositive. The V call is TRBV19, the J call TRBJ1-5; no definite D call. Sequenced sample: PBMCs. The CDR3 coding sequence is TGTGCCAGTCGTCCCGGGTCCCAGCCCCAGCATTTT. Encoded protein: CASRPGSQPQHF.